These T cell receptor beta chains were read from a single sample in a study of T cell changes during pregnancy in multiple sclerosis. Assay used: immunoSEQ multiplex PCR; TCRdb lists only in-frame clones, some missing. The repertoire holds approximately 89,000 clones, roughly 94% seen once, with over 1.5% in the top ten. The material sequenced was peripheral blood, taken after pregnancy. Every receptor here comes from a female donor in good health, enrolled as a control in a pregnancy study. Each CDR3 is given with its conserved first and last residue. The D gene is left open where the match is weak.

j_gene	v_gene	d_gene	CDR3nt	CDR3aa
TRBJ1-1	TRBV7-2	NA	TGTGCCAGCAGCTCGGACAGGAACACTGAAGCTTTCTTT	CASSSDRNTEAFF
TRBJ2-7	TRBV25-1	TRBD1	TGTGCCAGCAGTGAACCCGGTTCCGGGACAGATCGATACGAGCAGTACTTC	CASSEPGSGTDRYEQYF
TRBJ1-4	TRBV28	NA	TGTGCCAGCAGCCAACATACAACTAATGAAAAACTGTTTTTT	CASSQHTTNEKLFF
TRBJ1-2	TRBV5-1	NA	TGCGCCAGCAGCTTGGAAACCCTACAGGGCTCTTTCTATGGCTACACCTTC	CASSLETLQGSFYGYTF
TRBJ2-3	TRBV30	NA	TGTGCCTGGAACCCTCCGGGTAGCACAGATACGCAGTATTTT	CAWNPPGSTDTQYF
TRBJ1-5	TRBV28	TRBD1	TGTGCCAGCAGTTTCTCCGACAGGGGAGCGGCACCCCAGCATTTT	CASSFSDRGAAPQHF
TRBJ1-4	TRBV10-2	TRBD1	TGCGCCAGCAGTGAGCCCGGGACAGGGGGTGAAAAACTGTTTTTT	CASSEPGTGGEKLFF
TRBJ1-2	TRBV6-6	NA	TGTGCCAGCAGTTCAATCCCGGGGGGGGCCTATGGCTACACCTTC	CASSSIPGGAYGYTF
TRBJ2-4	TRBV28	NA	TGTGCCAGCACCCCAGGAGCCAAAAACATTCAGTACTTC	CASTPGAKNIQYF
TRBJ2-1	TRBV19	TRBD2	TGTGCCAGCCAATTAGCGGGAGGAAATGAGCAGTTCTTC	CASQLAGGNEQFF
TRBJ2-5	TRBV28	TRBD2	TGTGCCAGCAGTTTCCATCCCGGGACTAGCTTGGAAGAGACCCAGTACTTC	CASSFHPGTSLEETQYF
TRBJ2-7	TRBV6-1	TRBD2	TGTGCCACCCAGCGGGAGGGGGGTTTCGAGCAGTACTTC	CATQREGGFEQYF
TRBJ2-1	TRBV12-5	TRBD1	TGTGCTAGTGGCGTGGACAGGGGTATCAATGAGCAGTTCTTC	CASGVDRGINEQFF
TRBJ2-1	TRBV5-1	TRBD1	TGCGCCAGCAGCCTGCCCGGGACAGAAACCTACAATGAGCAGTTCTTC	CASSLPGTETYNEQFF
TRBJ2-7	TRBV29-1	TRBD1	TGCAGCGTTGAAGATTTGGCGGGACAGGGCTACGAGCAGTACTTC	CSVEDLAGQGYEQYF
TRBJ2-1	TRBV4-1	NA	TGCGCCAGCAGCCAAGGGATAGCGGTCTCCTACAATGAGCAGTTCTTC	CASSQGIAVSYNEQFF
TRBJ2-1	TRBV29-1	NA	TGCAGCGTTGTGGGGCCTACAACCTACAATGAGCAGTTCTTC	CSVVGPTTYNEQFF